A single sample is the source of the 29 T cell receptor beta chains below, sequenced in a study of vaccination and CD4 T cells after COVID-19. Sequence data for DNA of cultured CD4+ T cells were generated by the Oncomine TCR Beta short-read assay. TCRdb independently ran MiXCR on the PCR reads; one entry per CDR3 protein. Among 9,000 to 15,000 distinct CDR3 sequences listed, 50% to 75% were seen once. Treatment given: roughly 10-day PBMC culture with coronavirus spike peptide pools or control peptides (ViraFEST assay). No antigens are known for them. Sequenced: CD4+ T cells from blood, cultured in vitro. These receptors originate from a human donor who had recovered from COVID-19.

The rearrangement uses TRBV7-3 and TRBJ1-2, with D perhaps TRBD1 (6 bases). This CDR3 is 14 amino acids long. Trimming cost V 5 bases and J 7 bases, with 17 bases left between them. Germline CDR1 SGHTA, CDR2 FQGTGA. The CDR3 DNA sequence: TGTGCCAGCAGCCCCCAGCAGGGGCAAGCTGGCTACACCTTC. Its protein is CASSPQQGQAGYTF.

The chain carries TRBV5-1 and TRBJ2-3; D unclear. Trimming took 1 base from V and 1 from J, leaving 7 bases between them. The CDR3 contains 14 residues. From germline, CDR1 is SGHRS and CDR2 YFSETQ. CDR3 sequence reads: CASSLNQGTDTQYF. CDR3 bases: TGCGCCAGCAGCTTGAACCAGGGCACAGATACGCAGTATTTT.

V and J are TRBV5-4 and TRBJ1-1, with 8 nucleotides matching TRBD1. Germline assignment: CDR1 SGHNT and CDR2 YYREEE (reference sequence). The CDR3 sequence is 15 residues long. V lost 4 bases and J lost 4; bases outside the gene matches: 9. CDR3 DNA sequence: TGTGCCAGCAGCCCACGGACAGGGACGTTCACTGAAGCTTTCTTT. Encoded protein: CASSPRTGTFTEAFF.

The chain couples TRBV11-2 to TRBJ1-6; the D is unclear. The germline V gene encodes CDR1 SGHAT and CDR2 FQNNGV. There are 14 residues in the CDR3. V dropped 3 bases and J dropped 5 bases, with 8 bases sitting between them. CDR3 sequence: CASSLMVDNSPLHF. CDR3 DNA: TGTGCCAGCAGCTTGATGGTGGATAATTCACCCCTCCACTTT.

The V and J genes are TRBV7-9 and TRBJ1-2; 10 bases match TRBD1. Germline V CDR1 and CDR2: SEHNR, FQNEAQ (reference sequence). With 4 bases clipped from V and 4 bases from J, the junction kept 3 bases outside the gene matches. The CDR3 is 14 amino acids. The CDR3 sequence: CASSSGTGVYGYTF. The CDR3 DNA sequence: TGTGCCAGCAGCTCAGGGACAGGGGTCTATGGCTACACCTTC.

The V call is TRBV15, the J call TRBJ2-1; TRBD1 agrees at 8 bases. CDR1 and CDR2 from the germline V gene are LNHNV and YYDKDF (reference sequence). The CDR3 contains 16 residues. Losses at the gene ends were 3 bases for V and 8 bases for J; bases not matched to a gene: 12. In DNA, the CDR3 is TGTGCCACCAGCAGGGGCGGACGGACAGGGTCACATGAGCAGTTCTTC. It specifies CATSRGGRTGSHEQFF.

This chain joins TRBV20-1 and TRBJ2-3, with 14 bases that match TRBD2. The CDR3 runs 15 residues. Germline CDR1 reads DFQATT; CDR2 reads SNEGSKA (reference sequence). J was trimmed by 5 bases and V by 5 bases; bases with no gene match: 6. The CDR3 loop is CSASRTSGGRDTQYF. As DNA, the CDR3 is TGCAGTGCTTCCCGGACTAGCGGGGGGCGAGATACGCAGTATTTT.

The V gene is TRBV19, the J gene TRBJ2-3, with a tentative D call TRBD2 (6 bases). This CDR3 contains 14 residues. Germline CDR1 and CDR2: LNHDA and SQIVND (reference sequence). The ends were cut back, 1 base at V and 5 bases at J, with 10 bases in the middle. CDR3 region: CASSIVHGRDTQYF. For the CDR3, the DNA is TGTGCCAGTAGTATAGTTCACGGGAGAGATACGCAGTATTTT.

The chain links TRBV27 to TRBJ1-5; D may be TRBD1 (6 bases). The CDR3 extends over 19 amino acids. V lost 2 bases and J lost 7, with 27 bases in between. The germline gives CDR1 MNHEY, CDR2 SMNVEV (reference sequence). The CDR3 protein is CASSLTATTSGHRLQPQHF. For the CDR3, the DNA is TGTGCCAGCAGTTTAACGGCAACAACTTCGGGACACCGTTTGCAGCCCCAGCATTTT.

The chain links TRBV7-3 to TRBJ2-2; D call uncertain. The CDR3 sequence is 12 residues long. Deletions cut 5 bases from V and 11 bases from J, with 12 bases between. In germline, CDR1 is SGHTA, CDR2 FQGTGA. In DNA form, the CDR3 reads TGTGCCAGCAGCCTCTTCACTGGTGAGCTGTTTTTT. Translation gives CASSLFTGELFF. The full variable domain, rest sourced from reference TRBV7-3 and TRBJ2-2, is GAGVSQTPSNKVTEKGKYVELRCDPISGHTALYWYRQSLGQGPEFLIYFQGTGAADDSGLPNDRFFAVRPEGSVSTLKIQRTERGDSAVYLCASSLFTGELFFGEGSRLTVL.

This clonotype was counted only a few times. The CDR3 loop reads CASSNGEVSYEQYF. In DNA form, the CDR3 reads TGTGCCAGTAGTAACGGGGAAGTCTCCTACGAGCAGTACTTC. The chain links TRBV19 to TRBJ2-7; tentative D call: TRBD2 (5 bases). V shed 4 bases and J shed 0 bases, with 10 bases lying between them. The CDR3 totals 14 residues. Germline values: CDR1 LNHDA, CDR2 SQIVND (reference sequence).

The chain combines TRBV6-2 or TRBV6-3 with TRBJ2-5, with 9 bases fitting TRBD2. V dropped 5 bases and J dropped 4; count of bases not matched to a gene: 17. This CDR3 contains 18 residues. Germline CDR1 MNHEY, CDR2 SVGEGT. The CDR3, as DNA: TGTGCCAGCAGTCCCCGTGGGGGACTAGCCCGAAGGGGAGAGACCCAGTACTTC. It is translated as CASSPRGGLARRGETQYF.

This rearrangement joins TRBV7-9 to TRBJ1-2; no clear D gene. Trimming took 5 bases from V and 6 from J, leaving 16 bases between them. The CDR3 loop spans 14 amino acids. Germline values: CDR1 SEHNR, CDR2 FQNEAQ (reference sequence). The CDR3 DNA is TGTGCCAGCAGCCCCATCCGAGGGCCAAATGGCTACACCTTC. It encodes CASSPIRGPNGYTF.

This clonotype was picked up one time. The chain links TRBV10-3 to TRBJ1-6; D ambiguous. Germline V gene sequence: CDR1 ENHRY, CDR2 SYGVKD. V was clipped by 4 bases and J by 4 bases, with 17 bases between them. The CDR3 is 17 amino acids. CDR3 nucleotides: TGTGCCATCAGTGCCGCAACGAGGGCAGCTTATAATTCACCCCTCCACTTT. Protein: CAISAATRAAYNSPLHF.

This chain uses TRBV20-1 with TRBJ2-7; 7 bases are shared with TRBD2. J was trimmed by 7 bases and V by 2 bases; bases with no gene match: 11. Germline V gene sequence: CDR1 DFQATT, CDR2 SNEGSKA (reference sequence). The CDR3 runs to 14 residues. As DNA, the CDR3 is TGCAGTGCTAGATCTCGAGGCTCGCGGGGGGAGCAGTACTTC. It translates to CSARSRGSRGEQYF.

This clonotype came up a few times. This chain links TRBV11-1 with TRBJ2-7; the D call may be TRBD1 or TRBD2 (5 bases each). V was trimmed by 0 bases and J by 2 bases, leaving 11 bases between them. This CDR3 region has 15 residues. Looked up from germline, CDR1 is SGHAT and CDR2 is FQDESV (reference sequence). The CDR3 sequence is CASSLAGTGTYEQYF. The CDR3 nucleotides are TGTGCCAGCAGCTTAGCTGGGACCGGGACCTACGAGCAGTACTTC.

V and J are TRBV7-6 and TRBJ1-2; 9 bases align to TRBD1. This CDR3 contains 13 residues. With 5 bases clipped from V and 5 bases from J, the junction kept 3 bases outside the gene matches. Germline loops: CDR1 SGHVS, CDR2 FNYEAQ. CDR3 DNA sequence: TGTGCCAGCAGCCAGACAGGGGGATATGGCTACACCTTC. Its protein is CASSQTGGYGYTF. Together with reference TRBV7-6 and TRBJ1-2, the CDR3 gives the full variable domain: GAGVSQSPRYKVTKRGQDVALRCDPISGHVSLYWYRQALGQGPEFLTYFNYEAQQDKSGLPNDRFSAERPEGSISTLTIQRTEQRDSAMYRCASSQTGGYGYTFGSGTRLTVV.

This rearrangement joins TRBV24-1 to TRBJ2-5; the match to TRBD2 covers 7 bases. Germline V gives CDR1 KGHDR, CDR2 SFDVKD. This CDR3 is 16 amino acids long. With 0 bases clipped from V and 4 bases from J, the junction kept 7 bases outside the gene matches. The CDR3 sequence is CATSDLEAGKGETQYF. DNA for the CDR3: TGTGCCACCAGTGATTTGGAAGCGGGAAAGGGAGAGACCCAGTACTTC.

The chain uses TRBV6-1 and TRBJ1-6; D not resolved. Trimming took 8 bases from V and 8 from J, leaving 16 bases between them. Per germline, CDR1 MNHNS and CDR2 SASEGT. This CDR3 comprises 14 residues. The CDR3 nucleotides are TGTGCCAGCTGTCCGAGGTTGTTAGATTCACCCCTCCACTTT. Its translation: CASCPRLLDSPLHF.

The V call is TRBV7-6, the J call TRBJ1-1; a possible D gene is TRBD1 (5 bases). Trimming shortened V by 2 bases and J by 1 base, and 5 bases separated the two germline ends. The CDR3 is 13 residues long. Germline CDR1 SGHVS, CDR2 FNYEAQ. The CDR3 protein is CASSLTGNTEAFF. In DNA form, the CDR3 reads TGTGCCAGCAGCTTAACAGGGAACACTGAAGCTTTCTTT. Looking up the rest from reference TRBV7-6 and TRBJ1-1 gives the full variable domain: GAGVSQSPRYKVTKRGQDVALRCDPISGHVSLYWYRQALGQGPEFLTYFNYEAQQDKSGLPNDRFSAERPEGSISTLTIQRTEQRDSAMYRCASSLTGNTEAFFGQGTRLTVV.

The chain uses TRBV27 and TRBJ2-1; a possible D gene is TRBD1 (6 bases). The ends were cut back, 5 bases at V and 6 bases at J, with 8 bases in the middle. The germline V gene has CDR1 MNHEY and CDR2 SMNVEV (reference sequence). This CDR3 spans 12 amino acids. The CDR3 region has the DNA TGTGCCAGCAGTACGACAGGCAATGAGCAGTTCTTC. It encodes CASSTTGNEQFF.

This clonotype was recorded a few times. The V call is TRBV5-1, the J call TRBJ1-4, with 9 nucleotides matching TRBD1. Germline CDR1 is SGHRS and CDR2 is YFSETQ. The CDR3 spans 15 residues. Unmatched junction bases numbered 9, after V lost 4 bases and J lost 8 bases. CDR3: CASSPADRGVEKLFF. DNA of the CDR3: TGCGCCAGCAGCCCGGCTGACAGGGGGGTGGAAAAACTGTTTTTT.

The chain carries TRBV20-1 and TRBJ2-5; no clear D gene. The CDR3 has 12 residues. Trimming took off 3 bases at V and 0 bases at J, with 5 bases between the two ends. CDR1 is DFQATT, CDR2 SNEGSKA, per germline (reference sequence). For the CDR3, the DNA is TGCAGTGCTAGTCCCAACCAAGAGACCCAGTACTTC. Protein product: CSASPNQETQYF.

DNA for the CDR3: TGTGCCAGCAGCTTAGGAAAGGAGACCTATGGCTACACCTTC. Its translation: CASSLGKETYGYTF. This sequence joins TRBV7-2 and TRBJ1-2; D uncertain. CDR1 is SGHTA and CDR2 is FQGNSA in the germline V gene. V gave up 1 base and J gave up 4 bases, with 10 bases separating them. There are 14 residues in the CDR3.

The chain has TRBV20-1 and TRBJ1-2; no firm D call. CDR3 length equals 14 residues. V was trimmed by 0 bases and J by 8 bases, leaving 16 bases between them. In germline, CDR1 is DFQATT, CDR2 SNEGSKA (reference sequence). CDR3 sequence (DNA): TGCAGTGCTAGAGATTCGGCCGCTATCCAAGGCTACACCTTC. Its protein is CSARDSAAIQGYTF.

J is TRBJ1-6 and V is TRBV5-1; D unresolved. The CDR3 runs 16 residues. The V and J ends lost 5 bases and 0 bases respectively, with 12 bases between them. From germline, CDR1 is SGHRS and CDR2 YFSETQ. The CDR3 protein is CASRVRESSYNSPLHF. CDR3 in DNA: TGCGCCAGCAGGGTCAGAGAAAGCTCCTATAATTCACCCCTCCACTTT.

Note on this clonotype: A read error may account for a junction end that differs from germline. The CDR3: CASSSRVGNTEAFF. DNA of the CDR3: TGTGCTAGCAGCTCTAGGGTGGGGAACACTGAAGCTTTCTTT. V is TRBV11-1 and J is TRBJ1-1; D call uncertain. The CDR3 spans 14 residues. The V gene's germline CDR1 is SGHAT and CDR2 FQDESV (reference sequence).

This clonotype was detected a few times. This chain joins TRBV5-1 and TRBJ2-5; either TRBD1 or TRBD2 may supply D (5 bases each). V lost 3 bases and J lost 2, with 11 bases in between. CDR3 length: 14 amino acids. The V gene's germline CDR1 is SGHRS and CDR2 YFSETQ. The CDR3 here is CASSYGASQETQYF. The CDR3, as DNA: TGCGCCAGCAGCTACGGGGCCTCTCAAGAGACCCAGTACTTC.

This chain uses TRBV7-2 with TRBJ1-2; 8 positions agree with TRBD1. The CDR3 has 14 residues. V lost 4 bases to trimming and J lost 5 bases; unmatched junction nucleotides: 6. Germline CDR1 is SGHTA and CDR2 is FQGNSA. The CDR3 DNA reads as TGTGCCAGCAGCTCCACAGGGGGGCGTTATGGCTACACCTTC. Its protein is CASSSTGGRYGYTF.